The 4 T cell receptor beta chains below come from one sample, sequenced in a study of early T cells in non-severe SARS-CoV-2 infection. TCRdb reanalysed the 5' RACE reads using MiXCR and keeps one entry per CDR3 protein. The sample lists 60,000 or so distinct CDR3 sequences, around 9.3% occurring once. The sample was whole blood. The receptors shown here come from an adult who was a healthcare worker with PCR-confirmed SARS-CoV-2 infection or an uninfected control (not recorded which).

This clonotype was counted only a few times. V usage is TRBV29-1 and J usage is TRBJ2-5; no clear D gene. This CDR3 is 12 amino acids long. Trimming removed 6 bases from V and 3 bases from J, with 11 bases in between. Per germline, CDR1 SQVTM and CDR2 ANQGSEA. In DNA, the CDR3 is TGCAGCGTCGGTAACACCAAAGAGACCCAGTACTTC. Its protein is CSVGNTKETQYF.

This clonotype was seen repeatedly, ten times or more. The chain couples TRBV9 to TRBJ1-4, with D hard to call. The CDR3 runs to 13 residues. The V gene lost 4 bases and the J gene lost 6 bases, with 10 bases spanning the gap. CDR1 and CDR2 from the germline V gene are SGDLS and YYNGEE. The CDR3 DNA reads TGTGCCAGCAGCTTGACTCCTCATGAAAAACTGTTTTTT. This gives the protein CASSLTPHEKLFF.

This clonotype appeared many times. The chain recombines TRBV18 with TRBJ1-4; D remains unclear. V was clipped by 5 bases and J by 0 bases, with 7 bases between them. The germline V gene has CDR1 KGHSH and CDR2 LQKENI. This CDR3 region has 14 residues. The CDR3 nucleotides are TGTGCCAGCTCATACAGTGCAACTAATGAAAAACTGTTTTTT. It is translated as CASSYSATNEKLFF. Using reference TRBV18 and TRBJ1-4 for the parts outside the CDR3, the full variable domain is NAGVMQNPRHLVRRRGQEARLRCSPMKGHSHVYWYRQLPEEGLKFMVYLQKENIIDESGMPKERFSAEFPKEGPSILRIQQVVRGDSAAYFCASSYSATNEKLFFGSGTQLSVL.

This clonotype was seen many times. V gene TRBV15 combines with J gene TRBJ2-2; D may match TRBD1 or TRBD2 (5 bases each). V was clipped by 6 bases and J by 0 bases, with 8 bases between them. The CDR3 spans 14 residues. Per the germline V gene, CDR1 is LNHNV and CDR2 is YYDKDF (reference sequence). The CDR3 is CATRRDANTGELFF. The DNA for the CDR3 is TGTGCCACCAGGAGGGACGCGAACACCGGGGAGCTGTTTTTT.